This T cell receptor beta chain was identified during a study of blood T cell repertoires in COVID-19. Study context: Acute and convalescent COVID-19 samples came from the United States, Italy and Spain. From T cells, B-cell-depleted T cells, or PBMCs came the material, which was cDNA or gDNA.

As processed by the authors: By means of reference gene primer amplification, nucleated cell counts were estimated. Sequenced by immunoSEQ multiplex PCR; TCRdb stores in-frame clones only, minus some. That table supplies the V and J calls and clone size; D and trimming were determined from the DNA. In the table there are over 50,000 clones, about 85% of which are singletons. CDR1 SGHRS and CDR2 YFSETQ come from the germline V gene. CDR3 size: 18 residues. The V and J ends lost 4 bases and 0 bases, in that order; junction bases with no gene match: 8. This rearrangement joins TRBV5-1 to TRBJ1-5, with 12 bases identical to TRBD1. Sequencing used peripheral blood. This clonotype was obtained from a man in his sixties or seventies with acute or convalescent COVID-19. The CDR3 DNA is TGCGCCAGCAGCAAAGGGACAGGGGGCTTTTATAGCAATCAGCCCCAGCATTTT. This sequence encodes CASSKGTGGFYSNQPQHF.